This T cell receptor (beta chain) came from a study of human T cells and chemical hapten exposure. Study context: Small volume differences among pooled libraries mainly caused per-sample TCR yield variation.

The germline V gene encodes CDR1 KGHSH and CDR2 LQKENI. The CDR3 runs 13 residues. Trimming took off 2 bases at V and 1 base at J, with 5 bases between the two ends. Time point meaning: healthy volunteer bleed at 6 weeks. The starting material, unfractionated whole blood, was used for total RNA extraction. The library tagged individual cDNA molecules with unique molecular identifiers. Original processing methods: Samples contained a median of roughly 99,000 TCRs, with a range of about 23,224 to 750,000. In TCRdb, the RACE reads were re-called with MiXCR into one record per CDR3 protein. The V and J calls follow TCRdb's processing rather than the paper's. Seen here are about 65,000 distinct CDR3 sequences, approximately 6.1% observed once, and the top ten hold roughly 3%.

The specimen sequenced was whole blood. V is TRBV18 and J is TRBJ1-1; D unresolved. This clonotype was obtained from a female donor in good health. Some clones in this sample may be carry-over from other donors' samples. The CDR3 spells CASSPSGNTEAFF. The CDR3, as DNA: TGTGCCAGCTCACCATCAGGGAACACTGAAGCTTTCTTT.